What follows are 31 T cell receptor beta chains derived from one specimen sequenced in a study of beta chain features in type 1 diabetes. Since all of the isolated RNA was reverse transcribed, expressed TCRB transcripts were what got sequenced. Using immunoSEQ multiplex PCR, the repertoire was profiled, and TCRdb retains in-frame clones only, with some absent. Of about 900,000 clones in the sample, about 17% were seen once. The sample comprised naive CD4+ T cells from blood. These receptors all stem from a woman between 18 and 29 years old in good health.

This clone was found a few times. Different DNA sequences within this sample yield the same CDR3. The V and J genes are TRBV4-3 and TRBJ2-1, with 7 bases identical to TRBD2. The CDR3 totals 16 residues. V trimming: 0 bases; J trimming: 0 bases; junction bases outside the gene matches: 2. CDR1 is LGHNA, CDR2 YSLEER, per germline. The CDR3 coding sequence is TGCGCCAGCAGCCAAGAGGGCGGGAGCTCCTACAATGAGCAGTTCTTC. This codes for CASSQEGGSSYNEQFF.

The chain recombines TRBV2 with TRBJ2-7, with D hard to call. CDR1 SNHLY and CDR2 FYNNEI come from the germline V gene. V dropped 5 bases and J dropped 3 bases, with 11 bases sitting between them. The CDR3 loop spans 13 amino acids. For the CDR3, the DNA is TGTGCCAGCAGTAAAGACCAATACTACGAGCAGTACTTC. It yields the protein CASSKDQYYEQYF.

This clone was counted between two and nine times. This chain joins TRBV18 and TRBJ2-1; possibly TRBD1 for D (6 bases). The germline V and J ends were trimmed by 3 bases and 6 bases, with 15 bases remaining between them. In germline, CDR1 is KGHSH, CDR2 LQKENI. This CDR3 is 15 amino acids long. The CDR3 region is CASSPPSRGSNEQFF. The CDR3 bases are TGTGCCAGCTCACCCCCGTCCAGGGGTAGCAATGAGCAGTTCTTC.

This clone has just a few counts. V usage is TRBV27 and J usage is TRBJ1-5; D is uncertain. V lost 3 bases to trimming and J lost 0 bases, with 15 bases between them. Germline V CDR1 and CDR2: MNHEY, SMNVEV (reference sequence). CDR3 size: 17 residues. CDR3 sequence reads: CASSFKGTSYSNQPQHF. The DNA of the CDR3 is TGTGCCAGCAGTTTTAAGGGAACCAGTTATAGCAATCAGCCCCAGCATTTT.

This clone was observed a handful of times. This rearrangement joins TRBV28 to TRBJ2-2; TRBD1 might be the D (5 bases). The CDR3 totals 14 residues. Germline CDR1 and CDR2: MDHEN and SYDVKM. Trimming stripped 7 bases from V and 3 bases from J, with 12 bases between. This CDR3 reads CASIWQGHTGELFF. The CDR3 coding sequence is TGTGCCAGCATTTGGCAGGGTCACACCGGGGAGCTGTTTTTT.

CDR3 in DNA: TGTGCCAGCAGTGACGGGGAGGGGGATACGCAGTATTTT. Protein: CASSDGEGDTQYF. The J gene is TRBJ2-3, the V gene TRBV6-4; 7 nucleotides align to TRBD2. CDR3 length: 13 amino acids. The trim removed 2 bases at V and 6 bases at J, leaving 2 bases unmatched. Germline assignment: CDR1 MRHNA and CDR2 SNTAGT.

A few counts support this clone. This sequence joins TRBV29-1 and TRBJ2-7; D ambiguous. Trimming left V 3 bases short and J 0 bases short, with 9 bases between. This CDR3 comprises 13 residues. Germline CDR1 reads SQVTM; CDR2 reads ANQGSEA. The CDR3 DNA sequence: TGCAGCGTTGACTGGGCAGTCTCCTACGAGCAGTACTTC. As protein: CSVDWAVSYEQYF.

This clone was seen more than once but under ten times. V gene TRBV25-1 combines with J gene TRBJ2-7; D call uncertain. CDR1 is MGHDK, CDR2 SYGVNS, per germline. V lost 3 bases and J lost 3, with 3 bases in between. This CDR3 has 11 amino acids. CDR3 bases: TGTGCCAGCAGTGACGTCTACGAGCAGTACTTC. Translated: CASSDVYEQYF.

The CDR3 sequence is CASSLGASGSTDTQYF. The CDR3 DNA reads TGTGCCAGCAGCTTAGGCGCTAGCGGAAGCACAGATACGCAGTATTTT. This chain uses TRBV11-2 with TRBJ2-3; TRBD2 aligns across 7 bases. CDR3 length: 16 amino acids. Germline V gene lookup returns CDR1 SGHAT and CDR2 FQNNGV. The ends lost 1 base at V and 0 bases at J; junction bases unmatched: 4.

The chain joins TRBV28 to TRBJ2-3, with no clear D. The CDR3 is 14 amino acids. In germline, CDR1 is MDHEN, CDR2 SYDVKM. Trimming took off 6 bases at V and 2 bases at J, with 12 bases between the two ends. The CDR3 nucleotides are TGTGCCAGCAGCCGGACGGATTTCACAGATACGCAGTATTTT. It yields the protein CASSRTDFTDTQYF.

This clone was detected a few times. This chain links TRBV4-1 with TRBJ2-7, with 9 positions matching TRBD1. The V and J ends lost 2 bases and 4 bases, in that order; junction bases with no gene match: 6. Germline values: CDR1 MGHRA, CDR2 YSYEKL. This CDR3 has 15 residues. This chain's CDR3 is CASSQPGQGIYEQYF. The CDR3 DNA reads TGCGCCAGCAGCCAACCGGGACAGGGAATTTACGAGCAGTACTTC.

This clone was picked up a small number of times. This rearrangement joins TRBV25-1 to TRBJ2-1; TRBD2 aligns across 9 bases. Germline V CDR1 and CDR2: MGHDK, SYGVNS. The ends lost 5 bases at V and 5 bases at J; junction bases unmatched: 4. The CDR3 covers 14 residues. The CDR3 DNA reads as TGTGCCAGCAGTAAGACTAGCGGAGACAATGAGCAGTTCTTC. It encodes CASSKTSGDNEQFF. The variable domain in full, completed from reference TRBV25-1 and TRBJ2-1, reads EADIYQTPRYLVIGTGKKITLECSQTMGHDKMYWYQQDPGMELHLIHYSYGVNSTEKGDLSSESTVSRIRTEHFPLTLESARPSHTSQYLCASSKTSGDNEQFFGPGTRLTVL.

This clone was counted a few times. V usage is TRBV7-6 and J usage is TRBJ1-4; no definite D call. Trimming left V 3 bases short and J 7 bases short, with 15 bases between. This CDR3 region has 15 residues. CDR1 is SGHVS, CDR2 FNYEAQ, per germline. CDR3 protein: CASSLRAGSREKLFF. CDR3 coding DNA: TGTGCCAGCAGCTTGAGGGCCGGGTCTCGTGAAAAACTGTTTTTT.

In its sample, this clone was seen a few times. The chain employs TRBV28 and TRBJ2-3; D is undetermined. The V gene lost 7 bases and the J gene lost 3 bases, with 11 bases spanning the gap. This CDR3 spans 13 amino acids. Germline V gene lookup returns CDR1 MDHEN and CDR2 SYDVKM. CDR3 residues: CASTADSTDTQYF. The CDR3 nucleotides read TGTGCCAGCACCGCCGACTCGACAGATACGCAGTATTTT.

This clone turned up a few times. Other nucleotide sequences from this sample produce the same CDR3. V is TRBV5-1 and J is TRBJ2-5; D is perhaps TRBD1 (6 bases). Per the germline V gene, CDR1 is SGHRS and CDR2 is YFSETQ. The CDR3 sequence is 14 residues long. V gave up 0 bases and J gave up 2 bases, with 8 bases separating them. CDR3 DNA: TGCGCCAGCAGCTTGGCAGGACAGCAAGAGACCCAGTACTTC. This sequence encodes CASSLAGQQETQYF.

This chain joins TRBV7-2 and TRBJ2-7; possible D gene TRBD1, 6 bases. The CDR3 is made up of 15 amino acids. Trimming stripped 2 bases from V and 2 bases from J, with 13 bases between. Germline CDR1 reads SGHTA; CDR2 reads FQGNSA. Written as DNA, the CDR3 is TGTGCCAGCAGCTTACGGGGACACCATACCTACGAGCAGTACTTC. It yields the protein CASSLRGHHTYEQYF.

This clone was picked up a small number of times. V gene TRBV7-2 combines with J gene TRBJ2-3; 8 nucleotides match TRBD1. The CDR3 covers 14 residues. Germline assignment: CDR1 SGHTA and CDR2 FQGNSA. After removal of 4 bases from V and 9 bases from J, the junction contained 9 bases not matched to a gene. The CDR3 nucleotides are TGTGCCAGCAGCTCCGACAGGGGAAGCAGAACGCAGTATTTT. Translation gives CASSSDRGSRTQYF.

This clone was picked up a small number of times. V gene TRBV27 combines with J gene TRBJ2-3; possible D gene TRBD2, 5 bases. The CDR3 totals 12 residues. Germline V CDR1 and CDR2: MNHEY, SMNVEV (reference sequence). The V end was cut by 5 bases, the J end by 4 bases, with 7 bases between. CDR3 DNA: TGTGCCAGCAGTACTAGGGCAGATACGCAGTATTTT. This sequence encodes CASSTRADTQYF.

V usage is TRBV20-1 and J usage is TRBJ2-1; D possibly corresponds to TRBD1 (6 bases). V was trimmed by 6 bases and J by 10 bases, leaving 13 bases between them. Germline-derived CDR1 and CDR2 are DFQATT and SNEGSKA (reference sequence). The CDR3 loop spans 11 amino acids. The CDR3 reads CSAPTGTEQFF. The CDR3 coding sequence is TGCAGTGCCCCTACCGGGACAGAGCAGTTCTTC.

V gene TRBV2 combines with J gene TRBJ1-3; tentatively, D is TRBD1 (5 bases). The CDR3 totals 13 residues. Trimming stripped 11 bases from V and 0 bases from J, with 11 bases between. Germline V gives CDR1 SNHLY, CDR2 FYNNEI. CDR3 in DNA: TGTGCCGGGGGGACTAGCTCTGGAAACACCATATATTTT. Translating it yields CAGGTSSGNTIYF.

The chain joins TRBV7-2 to TRBJ1-2, with D uncertain. The CDR3 runs to 13 residues. V lost 1 base, J lost 8 bases, and 11 bases lay in between. Per the germline V gene, CDR1 is SGHTA and CDR2 is FQGNSA. For the CDR3, the DNA is TGTGCCAGCAGCTTAGATACAGTTAAAGGCTACACCTTC. Translating gives CASSLDTVKGYTF.

The rearrangement joins TRBV15 to TRBJ2-5; 11 nucleotides agree with TRBD1. Germline lookup yields CDR1 LNHNV and CDR2 YYDKDF (reference sequence). CDR3 length equals 18 residues. The V and J ends lost 1 base and 1 base, in that order; junction bases with no gene match: 8. CDR3 protein: CATSRALAGQGVQETQYF. The CDR3 coding sequence is TGTGCCACCAGCAGAGCCCTCGCGGGACAGGGGGTCCAAGAGACCCAGTACTTC.

V and J are TRBV14 and TRBJ1-1; D possibly corresponds to TRBD1 (6 bases). CDR1 is SGHDN and CDR2 is FVKESK in the germline V gene. V shed 6 bases and J shed 4 bases, with 15 bases lying between them. The length of the CDR3 is 14 residues. The DNA for the CDR3 is TGTGCCAGCAGGGAACAGGGTTATTCCACTGAAGCTTTCTTT. Translation: CASREQGYSTEAFF. Full variable domain (missing parts from reference TRBV14 and TRBJ1-1): EAGVTQFPSHSVIEKGQTVTLRCDPISGHDNLYWYRRVMGKEIKFLLHFVKESKQDESGMPNNRFLAERTGGTYSTLKVQPAELEDSGVYFCASREQGYSTEAFFGQGTRLTVV.

A note on this clone: The same CDR3 also results from other DNA sequences found in this sample. This chain joins TRBV28 and TRBJ2-5; 13 nucleotides match TRBD2. Germline-derived CDR1 and CDR2 are MDHEN and SYDVKM. The CDR3 loop spans 15 amino acids. V shed 6 bases, J shed 4 bases, and the junction held 5 bases outside the gene matches. The CDR3 loop is CASSPGLAGVETQYF. The CDR3 nucleotides are TGTGCCAGCAGCCCCGGACTAGCGGGAGTAGAGACCCAGTACTTC.

This chain uses TRBV15 with TRBJ2-1, with 7 nucleotides matching TRBD1. The germline V gene has CDR1 LNHNV and CDR2 YYDKDF (reference sequence). There are 18 residues in the CDR3. V was clipped by 1 base and J by 0 bases; unmatched bases: 9. CDR3 sequence (DNA): TGTGCCACCAGCAGAGCCACGACGGCAGGGGGCTCCTACAATGAGCAGTTCTTC. Translating it yields CATSRATTAGGSYNEQFF.

There are a few counts of this clone. The chain has TRBV28 and TRBJ2-1, with 12 nucleotides matching TRBD2. Germline V gene lookup returns CDR1 MDHEN and CDR2 SYDVKM. V trimming: 10 bases; J trimming: 10 bases; junction bases outside the gene matches: 11. The CDR3 runs 14 residues. The CDR3 region is CATRLPGTSGEQFF. DNA for the CDR3: TGTGCCACCCGACTGCCCGGGACTAGCGGGGAGCAGTTCTTC.

This clone has only a few counts. This chain links TRBV18 with TRBJ2-3; 8 bases map to TRBD2. Germline CDR1 reads KGHSH; CDR2 reads LQKENI. This CDR3 comprises 16 residues. The J segment lost 0 bases and the V segment lost 6 bases, leaving 8 bases of the junction unmatched. This CDR3 is CASSSWGTRSTDTQYF. For the CDR3, the DNA is TGTGCCAGCTCGTCTTGGGGGACTAGGAGCACAGATACGCAGTATTTT.

This clone was seen a few times. The CDR3: CASSEPGSFSGNTIYF. Here the CDR3 DNA reads TGTGCCAGCAGTGAACCCGGGTCGTTCTCTGGAAACACCATATATTTT. The rearrangement uses TRBV25-1 and TRBJ1-3; no clear D. The V end was cut by 2 bases, the J end by 0 bases, with 11 bases between. Germline values: CDR1 MGHDK, CDR2 SYGVNS. The CDR3 contains 16 residues.

This clone turned up a few times. J is TRBJ2-3 and V is TRBV29-1, with TRBD2 matching 9 bases. The CDR3 length is 15 residues. Germline CDR1 and CDR2: SQVTM and ANQGSEA. V gave up 6 bases and J gave up 2 bases; unmatched junction bases: 9. The chain's CDR3 is CSVSRLAGTTDTQYF. The CDR3 DNA sequence: TGCAGCGTGTCACGGCTAGCGGGAACCACAGATACGCAGTATTTT.

This clone was counted a few times. This chain links TRBV7-2 with TRBJ1-1; D is unresolved. V was trimmed by 5 bases and J by 4 bases, leaving 11 bases between them. The CDR3 covers 13 residues. Per germline, CDR1 SGHTA and CDR2 FQGNSA. CDR3 sequence reads: CASSTTWVTEAFF. The CDR3 coding sequence is TGTGCCAGCAGCACGACGTGGGTCACTGAAGCTTTCTTT.

The chain joins TRBV9 to TRBJ2-7; 10 bases agree with TRBD1. The CDR3 sequence is 14 residues long. V was clipped by 0 bases and J by 7 bases; unmatched bases: 4. Germline V gene lookup returns CDR1 SGDLS and CDR2 YYNGEE. This CDR3 reads CASSVGQGAWEQYF. The CDR3 DNA sequence: TGTGCCAGCAGCGTAGGACAGGGGGCGTGGGAGCAGTACTTC.